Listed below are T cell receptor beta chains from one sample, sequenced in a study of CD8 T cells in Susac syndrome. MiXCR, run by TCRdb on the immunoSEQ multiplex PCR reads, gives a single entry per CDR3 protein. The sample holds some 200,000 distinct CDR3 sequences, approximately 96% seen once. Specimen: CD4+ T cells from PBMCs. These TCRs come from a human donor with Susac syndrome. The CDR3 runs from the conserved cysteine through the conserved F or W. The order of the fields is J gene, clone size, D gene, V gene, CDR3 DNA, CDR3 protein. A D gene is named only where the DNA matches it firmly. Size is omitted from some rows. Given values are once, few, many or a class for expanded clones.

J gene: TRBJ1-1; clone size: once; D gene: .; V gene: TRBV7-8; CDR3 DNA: TGTGCCAGCAGCGCAGAACGGAAGGGGTCTGAAGCTTTCTTT; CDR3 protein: CASSAERKGSEAFF
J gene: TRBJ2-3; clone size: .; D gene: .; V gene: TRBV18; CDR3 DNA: TGTGCCAGCTCACCGATCGGACCAAACACAGATACGCAGTATTTT; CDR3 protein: CASSPIGPNTDTQYF
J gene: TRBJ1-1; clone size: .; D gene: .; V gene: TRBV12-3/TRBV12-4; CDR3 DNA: TGTGCCAGCAGTCAGACGGAGAACACTGAAGCTTTCTTT; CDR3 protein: CASSQTENTEAFF
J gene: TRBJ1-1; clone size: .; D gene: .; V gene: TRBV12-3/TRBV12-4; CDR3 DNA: TGTGCCAGCAGTTTAATGACGGGGGGTACTGAAGCTTTCTTT; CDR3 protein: CASSLMTGGTEAFF
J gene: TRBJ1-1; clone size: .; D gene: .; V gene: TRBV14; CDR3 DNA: TGTGCCAGCAGCCAAGAATCGGCGGCAAACACTGAAGCTTTCTTT; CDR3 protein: CASSQESAANTEAFF
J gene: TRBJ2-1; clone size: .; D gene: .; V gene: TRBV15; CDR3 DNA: TGTGCCACCAGCCCCGCGGTGGGGTACAATGAGCAGTTCTTC; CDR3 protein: CATSPAVGYNEQFF
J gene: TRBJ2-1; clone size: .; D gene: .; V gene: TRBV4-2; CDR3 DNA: TGTGCCAGCAGCCCTGTCGGGGTTTACAATGAGCAGTTCTTC; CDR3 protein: CASSPVGVYNEQFF
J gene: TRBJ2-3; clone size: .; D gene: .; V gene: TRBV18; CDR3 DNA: TGTGCCAGCTCAGAAGGGCAAGCCGGTACGCAGTATTTT; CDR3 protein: CASSEGQAGTQYF
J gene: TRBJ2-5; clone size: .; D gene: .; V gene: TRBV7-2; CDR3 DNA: TGTGCCAGCAGCTTCGGGTGGGGGTCACTAGAGACCCAGTACTTC; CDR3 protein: CASSFGWGSLETQYF
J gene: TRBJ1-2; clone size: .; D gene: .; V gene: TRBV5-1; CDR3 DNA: TGCGCCAGCAGCCAGGACAGCACCTATGGCTACACCTTC; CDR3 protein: CASSQDSTYGYTF
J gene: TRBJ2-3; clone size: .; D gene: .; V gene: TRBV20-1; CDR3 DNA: TGCAGTGCTAGAGTCCTAGCTTTATCGGATACGCAGTATTTT; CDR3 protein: CSARVLALSDTQYF
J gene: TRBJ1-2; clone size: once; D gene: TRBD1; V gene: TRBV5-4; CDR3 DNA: TGTGCCAGCATCTCAGGACAGGGACCCTATGGCTACACCTTC; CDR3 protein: CASISGQGPYGYTF
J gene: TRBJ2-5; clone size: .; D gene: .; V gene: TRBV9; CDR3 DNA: TGTGCCAGCAGCGTATCCGGACTACCAGAGACCCAGTACTTC; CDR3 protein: CASSVSGLPETQYF
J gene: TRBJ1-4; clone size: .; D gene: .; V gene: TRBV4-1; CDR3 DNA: TGCGCCAGCAGCCAAGATAGGGCTCCCTCGAGTGAAAAACTGTTTTTT; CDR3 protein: CASSQDRAPSSEKLFF
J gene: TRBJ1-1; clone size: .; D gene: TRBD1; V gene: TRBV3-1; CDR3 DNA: TGTGCCAGCGAAGACAGGGGAGTGGGCACTGAAGCTTTCTTT; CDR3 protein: CASEDRGVGTEAFF
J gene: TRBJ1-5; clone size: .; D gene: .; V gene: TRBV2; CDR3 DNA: TGTGCCAGCAGGGGGACGGAGCCCCAGCATTTT; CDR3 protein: CASRGTEPQHF
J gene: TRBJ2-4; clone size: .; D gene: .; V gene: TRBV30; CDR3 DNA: TGTGCCTGCCAGGGAGAAAACATTCAGTACTTC; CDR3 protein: CACQGENIQYF
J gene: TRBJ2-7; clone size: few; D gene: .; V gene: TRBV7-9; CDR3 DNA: TGTGCCAGCAGTCGAGTTCAGTCCTACGAGCAGTACTTC; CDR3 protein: CASSRVQSYEQYF
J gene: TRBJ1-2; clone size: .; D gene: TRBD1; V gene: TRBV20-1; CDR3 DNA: TGCAGTGCTAGAGATTCGACAGGGGGCATTGATGGCTACACCTTC; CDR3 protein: CSARDSTGGIDGYTF
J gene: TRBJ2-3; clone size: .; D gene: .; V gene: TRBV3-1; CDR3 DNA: TGTGCCAGCAGCCAACTCCCGCCGGGACTCGGAATCACAGATACGCAGTATTTT; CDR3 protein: CASSQLPPGLGITDTQYF
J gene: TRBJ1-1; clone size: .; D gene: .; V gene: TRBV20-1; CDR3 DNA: TGCAGTGCTAGAATCGCAGGGACGAACACTGAAGCTTTCTTT; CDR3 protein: CSARIAGTNTEAFF
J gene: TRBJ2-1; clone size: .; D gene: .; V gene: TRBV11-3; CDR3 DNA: TGTGCCAGCAGCTCACTTAACAATGAGCAGTTCTTC; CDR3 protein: CASSSLNNEQFF
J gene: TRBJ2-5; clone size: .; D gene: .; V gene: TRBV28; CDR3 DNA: TGTGCCAGCAGCCCGACGCTACCGCCAGAGACCCAGTACTTC; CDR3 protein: CASSPTLPPETQYF
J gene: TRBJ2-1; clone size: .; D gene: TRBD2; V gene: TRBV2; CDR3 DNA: TGTGCCAGCAGTGACCTACTAGCGGGCTCCTACAATGAGCAGTTCTTC; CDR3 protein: CASSDLLAGSYNEQFF
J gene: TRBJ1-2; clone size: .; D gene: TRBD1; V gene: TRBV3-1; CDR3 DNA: TGTGCCAGCAGCGCGACAGGGGGCGTACCGGGCTACACCTTC; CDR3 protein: CASSATGGVPGYTF
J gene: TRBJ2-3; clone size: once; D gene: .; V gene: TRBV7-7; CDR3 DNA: TGTGCCAGCAGCTTAGCCATCACAGATACGCAGTATTTT; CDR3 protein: CASSLAITDTQYF
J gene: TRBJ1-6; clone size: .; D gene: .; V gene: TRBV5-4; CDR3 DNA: TGTGCCAGCAGCTTGGATGGAGATTCACCCCTCCACTTT; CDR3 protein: CASSLDGDSPLHF
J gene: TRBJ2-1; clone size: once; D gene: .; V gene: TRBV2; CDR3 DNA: TGTGCCAGCAGTGAAGGGGGGAGGACTGAGCAGTTCTTC; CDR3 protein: CASSEGGRTEQFF
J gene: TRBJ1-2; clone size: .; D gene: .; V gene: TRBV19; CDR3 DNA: TGTGCCAGTAGTATGCCCTCGACGGCGGCGTATGGCTACACCTTC; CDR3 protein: CASSMPSTAAYGYTF
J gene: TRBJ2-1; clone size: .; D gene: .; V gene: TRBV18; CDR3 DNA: TGTGCCAGCTCTGCCTTAGGGAGCTCCTACAATGAGCAGTTCTTC; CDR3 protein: CASSALGSSYNEQFF
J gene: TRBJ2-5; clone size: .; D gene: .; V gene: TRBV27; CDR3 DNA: TGTGCCAGCAGTCGTAGAATCCAAGAGACCCAGTACTTC; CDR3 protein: CASSRRIQETQYF
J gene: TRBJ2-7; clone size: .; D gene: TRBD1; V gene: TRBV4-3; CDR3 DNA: TGCGCCAGCAGCCAAGAGCGGACAGGGGCGGGCTACGAGCAGTACTTC; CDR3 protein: CASSQERTGAGYEQYF
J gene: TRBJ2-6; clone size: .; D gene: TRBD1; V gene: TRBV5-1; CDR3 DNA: TGCGCCAGCAGCTTCACAGGGGCCGGGGCCAACGTCCTGACTTTC; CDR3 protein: CASSFTGAGANVLTF